This T cell receptor beta chain was retrieved from a study of blood T cell repertoires in COVID-19. The wider study: PBMCs, B-cell-depleted T cells, or T cells provided the cDNA or gDNA that made up the material.

This table comes from immunoSEQ multiplex PCR, and its TCRdb copy is limited to in-frame clones, with some not included. The sample comprises approximately 360,000 clones, approximately 88% of which are singletons, and more than 0.85% rests with the top ten. The length of the CDR3 is 13 residues. CDR1 and CDR2 from the germline V gene are SGHRS and YFSETQ. V was clipped by 2 bases and J by 4 bases, with 9 bases between them. This clone was found once. This same CDR3 is encoded by further DNA sequences in the sample. Cohort assignment relied on participant-reported clinical history. The clonotype originates from a woman aged 25 to 39 with acute COVID-19. Sequencing was performed on PBMCs or T cells enriched from blood (not recorded which). The V gene is TRBV5-1, the J gene TRBJ2-5; a weak D match, TRBD1 (6 bases). The CDR3 spells CASSFTGRETQYF. CDR3 in DNA: TGCGCCAGCAGCTTTACAGGGAGAGAGACCCAGTACTTC.